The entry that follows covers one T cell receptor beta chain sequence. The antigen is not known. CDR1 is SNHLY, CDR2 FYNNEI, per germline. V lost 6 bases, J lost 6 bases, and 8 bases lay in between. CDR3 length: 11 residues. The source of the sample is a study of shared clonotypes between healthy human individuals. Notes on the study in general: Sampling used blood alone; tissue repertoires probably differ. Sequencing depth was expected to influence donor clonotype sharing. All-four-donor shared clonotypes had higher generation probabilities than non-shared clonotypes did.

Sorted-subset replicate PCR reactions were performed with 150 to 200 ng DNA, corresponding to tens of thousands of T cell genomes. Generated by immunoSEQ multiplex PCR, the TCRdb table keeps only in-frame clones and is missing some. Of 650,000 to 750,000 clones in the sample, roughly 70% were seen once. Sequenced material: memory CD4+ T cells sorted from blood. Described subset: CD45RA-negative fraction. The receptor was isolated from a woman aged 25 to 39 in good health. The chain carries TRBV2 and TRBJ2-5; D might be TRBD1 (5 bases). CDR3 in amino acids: CASRQGKTQYF. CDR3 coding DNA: TGTGCCAGCAGGCAGGGAAAGACCCAGTACTTC.